These T cell receptor beta chains were read from a single sample in a study of spatial heterogeneity in lung cancer. TCRdb fed the 5' RACE reads into MiXCR, producing one record per CDR3 protein. The sample contains tens of thousands of distinct CDR3 sequences, approximately 20% of which appear only once. Sequences were derived from PBMCs, sampled at surgery. The receptors shown here come from a male donor with early-stage non-small cell lung cancer. Both conserved end residues are part of each CDR3. A D gene is named only where the DNA matches it firmly. Expanded clones get a size class; other rows say once, few or many, or leave the size out.

>TRBJ1-4|TRBV10-3|NA|TRBD1
CASAQGAAQGILFF
TGTGCCTCCGCACAGGGGGCGGCCCAAGGAATACTGTTTTTT
>TRBJ2-1|TRBV20-1|few|NA
CSARESEYEQFF
TGCAGTGCTAGAGAATCTGAGTATGAGCAGTTCTTC
>TRBJ1-5|TRBV19|NA|NA
CASSRRGQEGNQPQHF
TGTGCCAGTAGTCGGCGGGGGCAGGAGGGCAATCAGCCCCAGCATTTT
>TRBJ2-5|TRBV9|few|NA
CASSVATGLLGVAQETQYF
TGTGCCAGCAGCGTAGCCACGGGGCTACTGGGAGTTGCCCAAGAGACCCAGTACTTC
>TRBJ2-3|TRBV7-8|NA|NA
CASSPTRFTDTQYF
TGTGCCAGCAGCCCGACTCGTTTCACAGATACGCAGTATTTT
>TRBJ2-3|TRBV9|NA|TRBD1
CASTNDRGSTDTQYF
TGTGCCAGCACCAACGACAGGGGTAGCACAGATACGCAGTATTTT
>TRBJ2-3|TRBV7-3|many|NA
CASSPGGTDTQYF
TGTGCCAGCAGCCCAGGGGGCACAGATACGCAGTATTTT
>TRBJ2-2|TRBV6-4|many|NA
CASSDRETGELFF
TGTGCCAGCAGTGACCGGGAGACCGGGGAGCTGTTTTTT
>TRBJ2-2|TRBV20-1|few|NA
CSARIYSSSRAGELFF
TGCAGTGCTAGAATCTATAGCTCTAGCAGGGCCGGGGAGCTGTTTTTT
>TRBJ2-1|TRBV7-2|NA|TRBD1
CASSSDRGQVPGYNEQFF
TGTGCCAGCAGCTCCGACAGGGGGCAAGTCCCCGGCTACAATGAGCAGTTCTTC
>TRBJ2-7|TRBV20-1|NA|TRBD2
CSAPGTSGLHEQYF
TGCAGTGCTCCCGGGACTAGTGGGTTACACGAGCAGTACTTC
>TRBJ2-2|TRBV29-1|NA|NA
CSVASPVELFF
TGCAGCGTTGCAAGTCCAGTGGAGCTGTTTTTT
>TRBJ2-7|TRBV29-1|NA|TRBD1
CSVRAGTGSYEQYF
TGCAGCGTGAGAGCCGGGACAGGGTCCTACGAGCAGTACTTC
>TRBJ2-2|TRBV28|few|TRBD1
CASSSGQGTGELFF
TGTGCCAGCAGTTCAGGACAGGGGACCGGGGAGCTGTTTTTT
>TRBJ1-2|TRBV27|few|NA
CASSLVRGGYGYTF
TGTGCCAGCAGTTTGGTTCGGGGCGGGTATGGCTACACCTTC
>TRBJ1-5|TRBV11-2|many|NA
CASSEIRGSRNQPQHF
TGTGCCAGCAGCGAAATCCGTGGGAGTCGGAATCAGCCCCAGCATTTT
>TRBJ2-7|TRBV5-6|few|NA
CASSFSDSYEQYF
TGTGCCAGCAGCTTCTCAGATTCCTACGAGCAGTACTTC
>TRBJ1-3|TRBV5-4|few|NA
CASSYRDGTLRAGNTIYF
TGTGCCAGCAGCTACCGGGATGGAACCCTGAGGGCTGGAAACACCATATATTTT
>TRBJ2-7|TRBV7-9|NA|TRBD2
CASSPNTAGGLEQYF
TGTGCCAGCAGCCCGAATACAGCGGGAGGGCTTGAGCAGTACTTC
>TRBJ1-4|TRBV4-1|many|NA
CASSQDPGPGSEKLFF
TGCGCCAGCAGCCAGGATCCGGGACCCGGGAGTGAAAAACTGTTTTTT
>TRBJ2-3|TRBV7-8|few|NA
CASSLGRGLSTDTQYF
TGTGCCAGCAGCTTAGGCAGGGGCCTAAGCACAGATACGCAGTATTTT
>TRBJ2-1|TRBV7-6|many|TRBD2
CASTQGLAAYNEQFF
TGTGCCAGCACCCAGGGACTAGCGGCCTACAATGAGCAGTTCTTC
>TRBJ2-3|TRBV30|NA|TRBD2
CAWSRGGKDTQYF
TGTGCCTGGTCGCGGGGGGGGAAAGATACGCAGTATTTT
>TRBJ2-7|TRBV29-1|NA|NA
CSASDSVYEQYF
TGCAGCGCCTCTGACAGTGTCTACGAGCAGTACTTC
>TRBJ1-1|TRBV6-5|NA|TRBD1
CASSYGTGREAFF
TGTGCCAGCAGTTACGGGACAGGGAGAGAAGCTTTCTTT
>TRBJ2-5|TRBV5-1|NA|NA
CASSLWGETQYF
TGCGCCAGCAGCTTGTGGGGAGAGACCCAGTACTTC
>TRBJ2-7|TRBV11-3|NA|NA
CASSPGSPASHEQYF
TGTGCCAGCAGCCCGGGGTCGCCAGCGTCACACGAGCAGTACTTC
>TRBJ2-2|TRBV3-1|few|NA
CASSQGTWSGELFF
TGTGCCAGCAGCCAAGGGACATGGTCCGGGGAGCTGTTTTTT
>TRBJ2-5|TRBV3-1|few|NA
CASSQEVVRETQYF
TGTGCCAGCAGCCAAGAGGTAGTACGGGAGACCCAGTACTTC
>TRBJ2-7|TRBV3-1|NA|TRBD2
CASSHGTGTTLQYF
TGTGCCAGCAGCCACGGAACCGGGACTACGTTACAGTACTTC
>TRBJ2-2|TRBV6-2/TRBV6-3|few|NA
CASSYKFPSTGELFF
TGTGCCAGCAGTTACAAGTTTCCCAGCACCGGGGAGCTGTTTTTT
>TRBJ2-1|TRBV5-6|many|NA
CASSPPGLGGEQFF
TGTGCCAGCAGCCCGCCAGGGCTGGGGGGTGAGCAGTTCTTC
>TRBJ2-2|TRBV7-9|many|NA
CASSPWGYGTGELFF
TGTGCCAGCAGCCCCTGGGGGTATGGCACCGGGGAGCTGTTTTTT
>TRBJ2-1|TRBV24-1|NA|NA
CATSDLAERYNEQFF
TGTGCCACCAGTGATTTGGCGGAGCGCTACAATGAGCAGTTCTTC
>TRBJ2-1|TRBV7-9|NA|TRBD1
CASSLGGTGPYNEQFF
TGTGCCAGCAGCTTAGGGGGGACAGGGCCGTACAATGAGCAGTTCTTC
>TRBJ1-1|TRBV28|NA|NA
CASSPTRAAREAFF
TGTGCCAGCAGTCCTACCCGGGCCGCCCGCGAAGCTTTCTTT
>TRBJ2-7|TRBV3-1|NA|TRBD1
CASSQERGQGAEEQYF
TGTGCCAGCAGCCAAGAACGGGGACAGGGGGCGGAAGAGCAGTACTTC
>TRBJ1-5|TRBV28|few|TRBD1
CASSFTGGGNQPQHF
TGTGCCAGCAGTTTCACAGGGGGAGGCAATCAGCCCCAGCATTTT
>TRBJ1-4|TRBV7-2|few|NA
CASSSIESTNEKLFF
TGTGCCAGCAGCTCTATAGAATCAACTAATGAAAAACTGTTTTTT
>TRBJ2-5|TRBV15|few|NA
CATSIEETQYF
TGTGCCACCAGCATAGAAGAGACCCAGTACTTC
>TRBJ2-5|TRBV4-1|few|NA
CASSQDAEGGMPSGETQYF
TGCGCCAGCAGCCAAGATGCGGAGGGGGGGATGCCTAGCGGAGAGACCCAGTACTTC
>TRBJ2-3|TRBV7-9|NA|NA
CASSFGDISTDTQYF
TGTGCCAGCAGCTTCGGGGACATTAGCACAGATACGCAGTATTTT
>TRBJ1-1|TRBV5-6|NA|TRBD1
CASSLRDRGPWNTEAFF
TGTGCCAGCAGCCTCCGGGACAGGGGGCCTTGGAACACTGAAGCTTTCTTT
>TRBJ1-1|TRBV2|few|NA
CASTERVVTEAFF
TGTGCCAGCACCGAAAGGGTGGTAACTGAAGCTTTCTTT
>TRBJ1-5|TRBV4-1|NA|NA
CASSQDNLNQPQHF
TGCGCCAGCAGCCAAGATAACCTAAATCAGCCCCAGCATTTT
>TRBJ2-2|TRBV20-1|NA|TRBD2
CSARVSGSWELFF
TGCAGTGCGAGGGTTAGCGGGAGCTGGGAGCTGTTTTTT
>TRBJ2-7|TRBV28|few|NA
CASTMGSYEQYF
TGTGCCAGCACCATGGGATCCTACGAGCAGTACTTC
>TRBJ1-2|TRBV2|NA|NA
CASRAILGAGYTF
TGTGCCAGCAGAGCCATCCTTGGGGCCGGCTACACCTTC
>TRBJ1-6|TRBV3-1|NA|NA
CASSQGVGNSPLHF
TGTGCCAGCAGCCAAGGAGTCGGTAATTCACCCCTCCACTTT
>TRBJ1-1|TRBV5-1|NA|TRBD1
CASSLRTGMNTEAFF
TGCGCCAGCAGCTTGAGGACAGGGATGAACACTGAAGCTTTCTTT
>TRBJ1-1|TRBV4-3|NA|NA
CASSQDGDPPGSEAFF
TGCGCCAGCAGCCAAGACGGGGACCCGCCGGGGTCTGAAGCTTTCTTT
>TRBJ2-7|TRBV5-1|NA|NA
CASSPVVADYEQYF
TGCGCCAGCAGCCCGGTGGTCGCAGACTACGAGCAGTACTTC
>TRBJ2-1|TRBV28|NA|NA
CASSLTLPRDEQFF
TGTGCCAGCAGTTTAACCCTCCCGCGCGATGAGCAGTTCTTC
>TRBJ2-7|TRBV20-1|NA|NA
CSATDGSYEQYF
TGCAGTGCCACGGACGGGTCCTACGAGCAGTACTTC